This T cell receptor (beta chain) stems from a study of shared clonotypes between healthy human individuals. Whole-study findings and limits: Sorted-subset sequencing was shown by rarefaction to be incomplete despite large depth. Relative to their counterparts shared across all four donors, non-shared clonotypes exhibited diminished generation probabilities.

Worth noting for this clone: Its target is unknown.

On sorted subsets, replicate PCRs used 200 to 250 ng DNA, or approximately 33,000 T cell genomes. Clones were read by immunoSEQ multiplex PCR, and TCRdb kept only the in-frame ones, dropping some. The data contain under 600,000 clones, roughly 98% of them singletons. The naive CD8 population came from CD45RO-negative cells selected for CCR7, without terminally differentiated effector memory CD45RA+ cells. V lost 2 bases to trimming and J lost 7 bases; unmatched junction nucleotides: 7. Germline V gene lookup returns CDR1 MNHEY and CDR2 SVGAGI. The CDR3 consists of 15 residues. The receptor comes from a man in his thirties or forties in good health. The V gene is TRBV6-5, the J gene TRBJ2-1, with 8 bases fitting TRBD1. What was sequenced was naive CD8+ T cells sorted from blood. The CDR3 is CASSYAPGQGNEQFF. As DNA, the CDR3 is TGTGCCAGCAGTTACGCCCCCGGACAGGGTAATGAGCAGTTCTTC.